The next 4 T cell receptor beta chains were all read from a single sample in a study of identical twins. In TCRdb, the 5' RACE reads were re-called with MiXCR into one record per CDR3 protein. The sample gives 500,000 or so distinct CDR3 sequences, 14% of which show up once; approximately 0.52% is in the top ten. These data also featured in a second study, about yellow fever vaccine responses in identical twins.

Sequences were obtained from CD4+ T cells sorted from blood. The origin of the receptors is a woman in her late teens or twenties in good health.

This clonotype has a count of ten or more. This chain joins TRBV29-1 and TRBJ2-1; 10 nucleotides line up with TRBD1. V dropped 6 bases and J dropped 7; count of bases not matched to a gene: 9. The V gene's germline CDR1 is SQVTM and CDR2 ANQGSEA. The CDR3 contains 14 residues. Here the CDR3 DNA reads TGCAGCGTAGGATGGACAGGGGGTAAGAATGAGCAGTTCTTC. It translates to CSVGWTGGKNEQFF.

This clonotype came up many times. The J gene is TRBJ2-1, the V gene TRBV7-2; D possibly corresponds to TRBD2 (5 bases). This CDR3 is built from 14 residues. CDR1 SGHTA and CDR2 FQGNSA come from the germline V gene. V lost 2 bases, J lost 5 bases, and 10 bases lay in between. CDR3 sequence: CASSLYLADNEQFF. The CDR3 DNA reads as TGTGCCAGCAGCTTATACCTAGCTGACAATGAGCAGTTCTTC.

This chain uses TRBV7-2 with TRBJ2-7; D perhaps matches TRBD1 (5 bases). Germline V gene lookup returns CDR1 SGHTA and CDR2 FQGNSA. V was pared by 6 bases and J by 7 bases, with 10 bases between. The CDR3 runs to 11 residues. The CDR3 sequence: CASRGLGEQYF. CDR3 sequence (DNA): TGTGCCAGCAGGGGGCTTGGAGAGCAGTACTTC.

This clonotype was detected ten times or more. The rearrangement links TRBV28 to TRBJ2-4; D is ambiguous. CDR1 and CDR2 from the germline V gene are MDHEN and SYDVKM. V was pared by 2 bases and J by 0 bases, with 14 bases between. The CDR3 sequence is 17 residues long. The CDR3 DNA follows: TGTGCCAGCAGTTTACTTGGCAGCTCACTAGCCAAAAACATTCAGTACTTC. Translated: CASSLLGSSLAKNIQYF.